This T cell receptor (beta chain) was observed in a study of spatial heterogeneity in lung cancer. Per germline, CDR1 SNHLY and CDR2 FYNNEI. The CDR3 spans 14 residues. Losses at the gene ends were 5 bases for V and 3 bases for J; bases not matched to a gene: 5. Time point meaning: sample taken at primary tumor resection. Study-wide results and limits: Expanded alpha and beta TCR counts within tumors tracked tumor mutation counts.

TCRdb independently ran MiXCR on the 5' RACE reads; one entry per CDR3 protein. The sample records approximately 12,000 distinct CDR3 sequences, about 12% being singletons. This clonotype came up many times. What it binds is not known. This sequence originates from a female donor with early-stage non-small cell lung cancer. V usage is TRBV2 and J usage is TRBJ1-1; 8 nucleotides align to TRBD1. The source was lung tumor tissue, collected at surgery. CDR3 protein: CASSPQGVDTEAFF. The CDR3 region has the DNA TGTGCCAGCAGTCCACAGGGGGTGGACACTGAAGCTTTCTTT.